Listed here are 13 T cell receptor beta chains from one sample, sequenced in a study of blood T cell repertoires in COVID-19. Clones were read by immunoSEQ multiplex PCR, and TCRdb kept only the in-frame ones, dropping some. The data hold about 180,000 clones, with around 85% observed a single time. Sequencing was performed on peripheral blood. All receptors come from an elderly woman with acute or convalescent COVID-19.

This chain uses TRBV11-2 with TRBJ2-1; 9 bases match TRBD2. The CDR3 extends over 17 amino acids. V shed 1 base, J shed 5 bases, and the junction held 9 bases outside the gene matches. The germline gives CDR1 SGHAT, CDR2 FQNNGV. The DNA for the CDR3 is TGTGCCAGCAGCTTAGGTTTAGCGGGGGAGGTAGACAATGAGCAGTTCTTC. It codes for CASSLGLAGEVDNEQFF. The full variable domain, with the rest looked up from reference TRBV11-2 and TRBJ2-1, is EAGVAQSPRYKIIEKRQSVAFWCNPISGHATLYWYQQILGQGPKLLIQFQNNGVVDDSQLPKDRFSAERLKGVDSTLKIQPAKLEDSAVYLCASSLGLAGEVDNEQFFGPGTRLTVL.

V gene TRBV14 combines with J gene TRBJ2-7; 8 bases fit TRBD1. With 3 bases clipped from V and 2 bases from J, the junction kept 3 bases outside the gene matches. Germline lookup yields CDR1 SGHDN and CDR2 FVKESK. CDR3 length: 14 amino acids. In nucleotides, the CDR3 is TGTGCCAGCAGCCAGGCCAGGGGGCCCTACGAGCAGTACTTC. Translating gives CASSQARGPYEQYF.

The sample holds one count of this clone. The V and J genes are TRBV18 and TRBJ2-7; 12 bases agree with TRBD1. Germline-derived CDR1 and CDR2 are KGHSH and LQKENI. J gave up 2 bases and V 2 bases, and 10 bases lay outside the gene matches. The CDR3 is 18 amino acids. CDR3 loop: CASSPGTGGTKLAYEQYF. For the CDR3, the DNA is TGTGCCAGCTCACCAGGGACAGGGGGCACGAAGTTAGCCTACGAGCAGTACTTC.

The chain recombines TRBV6-5 with TRBJ1-3; D remains ambiguous. Looked up from germline, CDR1 is MNHEY and CDR2 is SVGAGI. Trimming stripped 2 bases from V and 3 bases from J, with 11 bases between. CDR3 length: 15 amino acids. Here the CDR3 reads CASSYARGSGNTIYF. The CDR3 DNA reads TGTGCCAGCAGTTACGCCCGGGGAAGTGGAAACACCATATATTTT.

The V gene is TRBV24-1, the J gene TRBJ2-1, with 8 bases lining up with TRBD1. The CDR3 is 15 amino acids. V lost 7 bases to trimming and J lost 5 bases; unmatched junction nucleotides: 9. CDR1 KGHDR and CDR2 SFDVKD come from the germline V gene. The CDR3 DNA is TGTGCCACCAGCCGAACCGGGACAGGAAACAATGAGCAGTTCTTC. It specifies CATSRTGTGNNEQFF.

On this clone: Germline is not matched at one junction end, which may reflect a read error. The CDR3 sequence: CSVSGEAYEQYF. CDR3 nucleotides: TGTTCCGTTTCGGGGGAGGCGTACGAGCAGTACTTC. The genes are TRBV29-1 and TRBJ2-7; D perhaps matches TRBD2 (6 bases). The germline V gene has CDR1 SQVTM and CDR2 ANQGSEA. The CDR3 sequence is 12 residues long.

The rearrangement uses TRBV25-1 and TRBJ1-2, with D possibly matching TRBD1 (5 bases). Trimming shortened V by 3 bases and J by 4 bases, and 9 bases separated the two germline ends. CDR1 MGHDK and CDR2 SYGVNS come from the germline V gene. The CDR3 contains 13 residues. CDR3 loop: CASSDAGPYGYTF. The CDR3 coding sequence is TGTGCCAGCAGTGACGCAGGGCCCTATGGCTACACCTTC.

The genes are TRBV9 and TRBJ2-1, with 10 nucleotides matching TRBD2. The CDR3 totals 17 residues. CDR1 is SGDLS and CDR2 is YYNGEE in the germline V gene. Trimming cost V 4 bases and J 9 bases; bases outside gene matches: 16. CDR3 nucleotides: TGTGCCAGCAGCCTTAGCTCTAGCGGGAGTTTCGCGCTTGAGCAGTTCTTC. Its translation is CASSLSSSGSFALEQFF.

V is TRBV7-2 and J is TRBJ2-2; tentatively, D is TRBD2 (5 bases). With 5 bases removed from V and 3 bases from J, the gap between germline ends came to 10 bases. The CDR3 extends over 14 amino acids. Germline lookup yields CDR1 SGHTA and CDR2 FQGNSA. CDR3: CASSPTGYTGELFF. The CDR3 DNA reads TGTGCCAGCAGCCCCACGGGGTACACCGGGGAGCTGTTTTTT.

The chain recombines TRBV19 with TRBJ1-1; 8 bases line up with TRBD1. The CDR3 covers 13 residues. V lost 5 bases and J lost 4; bases outside the gene matches: 3. Germline V CDR1 and CDR2: LNHDA, SQIVND (reference sequence). The chain's CDR3 is CASSDTGGTEAFF. DNA for the CDR3: TGTGCCAGTAGTGACACAGGGGGCACTGAAGCTTTCTTT.

CDR3 bases: TGCAGCGCTGCGACAGGTACCTACGAGCAGTACTTC. This codes for CSAATGTYEQYF. The chain has TRBV29-1 and TRBJ2-7, with D perhaps TRBD1 (6 bases). This CDR3 is built from 12 residues. Germline V gives CDR1 SQVTM, CDR2 ANQGSEA. V lost 7 bases and J 2 bases, leaving 12 bases between the germline ends.

The chain combines TRBV3-1 (or the pseudogene TRBV3-2) with TRBJ2-2, with 7 bases aligning to TRBD1. This CDR3 is 15 amino acids long. The V gene's germline CDR1 is LGHDT and CDR2 YNNKEL (reference sequence). The trim removed 3 bases at V and 1 base at J, leaving 2 bases unmatched. CDR3 nucleotides: TGTGCCAGCAGCCAGAGGACAGGGAACACCGGGGAGCTGTTTTTT. Its protein is CASSQRTGNTGELFF.

In this sample, this clone turned up a few times. The gene calls are TRBV2 and TRBJ1-2; a possible D gene is TRBD1 (6 bases). Germline V lookup: CDR1 SNHLY, CDR2 FYNNEI. V was shortened by 3 bases and J by 4 bases, with 15 bases between the two germline ends. CDR3 length: 15 residues. The CDR3 coding sequence is TGTGCCAGCAGTGATACGACTCAGGGGAGCTATGGCTACACCTTC. Amino acid sequence: CASSDTTQGSYGYTF.